This TCR beta chain was obtained from a study of cytomegalovirus exposure and HLA in healthy donors. The primer mix had 60 Vbeta and 13 Jbeta primers. TCRdb's copy holds only in-frame clones and misses some; the assay was immunoSEQ multiplex PCR. The repertoire holds 90,000 to 150,000 clones, around 60% seen once, with 10% in the top ten. With respect to this clone: Antigen unknown.

Study-level findings and limits: Altogether, 160 or so TCR beta chains were recorded as cytomegalovirus-associated. Clonal expansion, a later analysis showed, was greater in HLA-associated TCR beta chains than in equally common others. The number of N-insertions in an Asian-associated ancestry cluster was reportedly below the 666-donor mean in a later analysis. Some V segments could not be told apart, so they were left out, TRBV6-2 and TRBV6-3 among them.

The CDR3 sequence is 17 residues long. V was cut by 6 bases and J by 3 bases, with 21 bases left in between. The germline V gene encodes CDR1 WNHNN and CDR2 SYGVQD (reference sequence). The V gene is TRBV10-1, the J gene TRBJ1-3; TRBD1 is a possible D gene (5 bases). This receptor was identified in a man between 35 and 55 years old in good health and CMV-seropositive. The sample taken for sequencing was PBMCs. CDR3 nucleotide sequence: TGCGCCAGCAGAGAAATCGCAGGGAATGTGGGTGGAAACACCATATATTTT. Its protein is CASREIAGNVGGNTIYF.